This is a list of T cell receptor beta chains from one sample in a study of cytomegalovirus exposure and HLA in healthy donors. TCRdb keeps only in-frame clones here, not all; method: immunoSEQ multiplex PCR. The sample contains about 220,000 clones, approximately 80% of which appear only once. Sequencing was performed on PBMCs. The receptors originated from a boy younger than 10 in good health and CMV-seronegative. CDR3s include the opening cysteine and the closing phenylalanine or tryptophan. The D gene is left open where the match is weak. Expanded clones are given a class, and other clones once, few, many or no size at all.

v_call: TRBV9
clone_size: .
j_call: TRBJ2-1
d_call: TRBD2
cdr3_nt: TGTGCCAGCAGCGTCCAAGCGGGGGTGTACAATGAGCAGTTCTTC
cdr3_aa: CASSVQAGVYNEQFF

v_call: TRBV6-5
clone_size: .
j_call: TRBJ2-1
d_call: TRBD2
cdr3_nt: TGTGCCAGCACAGGCTCGGGAGGGCCTCACAATGAGCAGTTCTTC
cdr3_aa: CASTGSGGPHNEQFF

v_call: TRBV10-1
clone_size: once
j_call: TRBJ1-1
d_call: .
cdr3_nt: TGCGCCAGCAGCCCAACAAGCACCCGGGAGGCTTTCTTT
cdr3_aa: CASSPTSTREAFF

v_call: TRBV7-8
clone_size: .
j_call: TRBJ2-7
d_call: TRBD2
cdr3_nt: TGTGCCAGCAGCTTAGTTACTAGCGGGAACTACGAGCAGTACTTC
cdr3_aa: CASSLVTSGNYEQYF

v_call: TRBV7-9
clone_size: .
j_call: TRBJ2-7
d_call: .
cdr3_nt: TGTGCCAGCACCGGTGACACAACTCCCTACGAGCAGTACTTC
cdr3_aa: CASTGDTTPYEQYF

v_call: TRBV14
clone_size: .
j_call: TRBJ2-7
d_call: .
cdr3_nt: TGTGCCAGCAGCTCGGGGACTCTCAGCTCCTACGAGCAGTACTTC
cdr3_aa: CASSSGTLSSYEQYF

v_call: TRBV6-1
clone_size: .
j_call: TRBJ2-7
d_call: .
cdr3_nt: TGTGCCAGCAGTGAAGCCCCGGTCTACGAGCAGTACTTC
cdr3_aa: CASSEAPVYEQYF

v_call: TRBV13
clone_size: .
j_call: TRBJ1-2
d_call: .
cdr3_nt: TGTGCCAGCAGCTCCGGTGATGGGACACCAGCTAACTATGGCTACACCTTC
cdr3_aa: CASSSGDGTPANYGYTF

v_call: TRBV6-1
clone_size: once
j_call: TRBJ2-7
d_call: .
cdr3_nt: TGTGCCAGCAGTGAAACAGCCTCCTACGAGCAGTACTTC
cdr3_aa: CASSETASYEQYF

v_call: TRBV6-6
clone_size: .
j_call: TRBJ2-7
d_call: TRBD1
cdr3_nt: TGTGCCAGCAGTTACTGGGGACAGGGGGGTGGGGAGCAGTACTTC
cdr3_aa: CASSYWGQGGGEQYF

v_call: TRBV6-1
clone_size: once
j_call: TRBJ2-5
d_call: .
cdr3_nt: TGTGCCAGCAGTGGAACCCGACAGCGCCAAGAGACCCAGTACTTC
cdr3_aa: CASSGTRQRQETQYF

v_call: TRBV6-5
clone_size: few
j_call: TRBJ2-7
d_call: .
cdr3_nt: TGTGCCAGCAGTTACACGGACAGCTCCTACGAGCAGTACTTC
cdr3_aa: CASSYTDSSYEQYF

v_call: TRBV6-5
clone_size: few
j_call: TRBJ1-1
d_call: .
cdr3_nt: TGTGCCAGCAGTTACTCGCCCACCCGAGAGAACACTGAAGCTTTCTTT
cdr3_aa: CASSYSPTRENTEAFF

v_call: TRBV11-2
clone_size: .
j_call: TRBJ2-7
d_call: TRBD1
cdr3_nt: TGTGCCAGCAGCTCAGGACAGGGAGTTTACGAGCAGTACTTC
cdr3_aa: CASSSGQGVYEQYF

v_call: TRBV27
clone_size: .
j_call: TRBJ1-1
d_call: .
cdr3_nt: TGTGCCAGCTCCGGCCTCGACGGAGGGAGGAACACTGAAGCTTTCTTT
cdr3_aa: CASSGLDGGRNTEAFF

v_call: TRBV7-9
clone_size: .
j_call: TRBJ2-7
d_call: TRBD1
cdr3_nt: TGTGCCAGCAGCGCTACCGGGACAGGGAAAAACGAGCAGTACTTC
cdr3_aa: CASSATGTGKNEQYF

v_call: TRBV30
clone_size: once
j_call: TRBJ2-7
d_call: .
cdr3_nt: TGTGCCTGGAAAGCGCTCCCGGGGGACTACGAGCAGTACTTC
cdr3_aa: CAWKALPGDYEQYF

v_call: TRBV29-1
clone_size: .
j_call: TRBJ2-7
d_call: TRBD2
cdr3_nt: TGCAGCGTTGAAGCGGGAGGGCCTTATCAGTACGAGCAGTACTTC
cdr3_aa: CSVEAGGPYQYEQYF

v_call: TRBV6-5
clone_size: .
j_call: TRBJ2-3
d_call: TRBD1
cdr3_nt: TGTGCCAGCAGCCGCCGGGACAGGGAGTATTTT
cdr3_aa: CASSRRDREYF

v_call: TRBV9
clone_size: .
j_call: TRBJ2-2
d_call: TRBD2
cdr3_nt: TGTGCCAGCAGCCAGACTAGCGGGGGGGCAGGCGGGGAGCTGTTTTTT
cdr3_aa: CASSQTSGGAGGELFF

v_call: TRBV5-4
clone_size: .
j_call: TRBJ2-3
d_call: .
cdr3_nt: TGTGCCAGCAGCTCCCGAGTACTGGATACGCAGTATTTT
cdr3_aa: CASSSRVLDTQYF

v_call: TRBV5-1
clone_size: .
j_call: TRBJ2-7
d_call: TRBD2
cdr3_nt: TGCGCCAGCAGCTGGGGCGGGGGGGGCTACGAGCAGTACTTC
cdr3_aa: CASSWGGGGYEQYF

v_call: TRBV12-5
clone_size: .
j_call: TRBJ1-1
d_call: TRBD1
cdr3_nt: TGTGCTAGTGGTCCACCCAGGGGGTGGTCGGACACTGAAGCTTTCTTT
cdr3_aa: CASGPPRGWSDTEAFF

v_call: TRBV6-5
clone_size: .
j_call: TRBJ1-6
d_call: .
cdr3_nt: TGTGCCAGCAGTTACTCGACTGAATATTCACCCCTCCACTTT
cdr3_aa: CASSYSTEYSPLHF

v_call: TRBV5-1
clone_size: .
j_call: TRBJ2-1
d_call: TRBD2
cdr3_nt: TGCGCCAGCATGAAGACTAGCGGGAGGGCCACCTACAATGAGCAGTTCTTC
cdr3_aa: CASMKTSGRATYNEQFF

v_call: TRBV2
clone_size: .
j_call: TRBJ1-5
d_call: .
cdr3_nt: TGTGCCAGTGCGGGAGGGGCTAATCAGCCCCAGCATTTT
cdr3_aa: CASAGGANQPQHF

v_call: TRBV9
clone_size: .
j_call: TRBJ1-1
d_call: .
cdr3_nt: TGTGCCAGCAGCGTTGACAGCATGAACACTGAAGCTTTCTTT
cdr3_aa: CASSVDSMNTEAFF

v_call: TRBV9
clone_size: .
j_call: TRBJ2-3
d_call: TRBD2
cdr3_nt: TGTGCCAGCAGCGTCAGCGGGGGGGCATATGGAGATACGCAGTATTTT
cdr3_aa: CASSVSGGAYGDTQYF

v_call: TRBV12-5
clone_size: .
j_call: TRBJ2-3
d_call: .
cdr3_nt: TGTGCTAGTGGTTTGGTACAAGGGGTTTGGACAGATACGCAGTATTTT
cdr3_aa: CASGLVQGVWTDTQYF

v_call: TRBV2
clone_size: .
j_call: TRBJ2-7
d_call: .
cdr3_nt: TGTGCCAGCTCCCAGGGGAGCTCCTACGAGCAGTACTTC
cdr3_aa: CASSQGSSYEQYF

v_call: TRBV13
clone_size: .
j_call: TRBJ1-4
d_call: .
cdr3_nt: TGTGCCAGCAGCCCGAGAGGTGAAAAACTGTTTTTT
cdr3_aa: CASSPRGEKLFF

v_call: TRBV6-8
clone_size: once
j_call: TRBJ2-7
d_call: TRBD2
cdr3_nt: TGTGCCAGCAGTCCTAGGACTAGCGGAAAGGAATCCTACGAGCAGTACTTC
cdr3_aa: CASSPRTSGKESYEQYF

v_call: TRBV30
clone_size: .
j_call: TRBJ2-1
d_call: .
cdr3_nt: TGTGCCTGGAACTCCGGGAGCCACAATGAGCAGTTCTTC
cdr3_aa: CAWNSGSHNEQFF

v_call: TRBV6-1
clone_size: .
j_call: TRBJ2-1
d_call: .
cdr3_nt: TGTGCCAGCAGTGAATTGGGGGGATCCTACAATGAGCAGTTCTTC
cdr3_aa: CASSELGGSYNEQFF

v_call: TRBV11-2
clone_size: .
j_call: TRBJ1-5
d_call: .
cdr3_nt: TGTGCCAGCAGCGTGGACTCAACCCAAGGGCAGCCCCAGCATTTT
cdr3_aa: CASSVDSTQGQPQHF

v_call: TRBV7-9
clone_size: .
j_call: TRBJ2-7
d_call: TRBD1
cdr3_nt: TGTGCCAGCAGCTTAGCGGGGCAGGGGGCGAGCTACGAGCAGTACTTC
cdr3_aa: CASSLAGQGASYEQYF

v_call: TRBV11-1
clone_size: .
j_call: TRBJ2-5
d_call: TRBD2
cdr3_nt: TGTGCCAGGGTCTTTGAGGGAGGGGAAGAGACCCAGTACTTC
cdr3_aa: CARVFEGGEETQYF

v_call: TRBV7-9
clone_size: .
j_call: TRBJ2-7
d_call: .
cdr3_nt: TGTGCCAGCAGCCAGAGCGGCGCCGTCTCCTACGAGCAGTACTTC
cdr3_aa: CASSQSGAVSYEQYF

v_call: TRBV6-5
clone_size: .
j_call: TRBJ1-3
d_call: .
cdr3_nt: TGTGCCAGCAGTTACCGCGGCAGGGGCGCTGGAAACACCATATATTTT
cdr3_aa: CASSYRGRGAGNTIYF

v_call: TRBV2
clone_size: once
j_call: TRBJ1-4
d_call: .
cdr3_nt: TGTGCCAGCGGCCAAGGGCATCGGGGCGCGGGGGAAAAACTGTTTTTT
cdr3_aa: CASGQGHRGAGEKLFF

v_call: TRBV28
clone_size: .
j_call: TRBJ2-7
d_call: .
cdr3_nt: TGTGCCAGCAGCTGGACAGATCCCTACGAGCAGTACTTC
cdr3_aa: CASSWTDPYEQYF

v_call: TRBV5-4
clone_size: .
j_call: TRBJ2-1
d_call: TRBD2
cdr3_nt: TGTGCCAGCAGCCCCCTGGCGGGAGGAAATGAGCAGTTCTTC
cdr3_aa: CASSPLAGGNEQFF

v_call: TRBV4-1
clone_size: .
j_call: TRBJ1-6
d_call: TRBD1
cdr3_nt: TGCGCCAGCAGACAAGACAGGGGCGCCTATAATTCACCCCTCCACTTT
cdr3_aa: CASRQDRGAYNSPLHF

v_call: TRBV27
clone_size: .
j_call: TRBJ2-5
d_call: TRBD1
cdr3_nt: TGTGCCAGCAGTCCACCAAGACAGGGGGGTGGGGAGACCCAGTACTTC
cdr3_aa: CASSPPRQGGGETQYF

v_call: TRBV11-2
clone_size: once
j_call: TRBJ2-1
d_call: .
cdr3_nt: TGTGCCAGCAGCTTAGACGGGACTCCCTCCAATGAGCAGTTCTTC
cdr3_aa: CASSLDGTPSNEQFF

v_call: TRBV27
clone_size: .
j_call: TRBJ2-6
d_call: TRBD1
cdr3_nt: TGTGCCAGCAGTTTTACAGGGGCCCTCTCTGGGGCCAACGTCCTGACTTTC
cdr3_aa: CASSFTGALSGANVLTF

v_call: TRBV30
clone_size: .
j_call: TRBJ1-6
d_call: .
cdr3_nt: TGTGCCTGGAGTGAATTCTGGAGCTCCTATAATTCACCCCTCCACTTT
cdr3_aa: CAWSEFWSSYNSPLHF

v_call: TRBV19
clone_size: once
j_call: TRBJ1-1
d_call: TRBD1
cdr3_nt: TGTGCCAGTAGTACAGGACAGGGTAACACTGAAGCTTTCTTT
cdr3_aa: CASSTGQGNTEAFF

v_call: TRBV10-3
clone_size: .
j_call: TRBJ2-7
d_call: .
cdr3_nt: TGTGCCATCAGTGAGGGCGCTAAAGGGGGTCTAGATGAGCAGTACTTC
cdr3_aa: CAISEGAKGGLDEQYF